Listed below are T cell receptor beta chains from one sample, sequenced in a study of CD8+ T cells in alopecia areata. Assay: immunoSEQ multiplex PCR; the TCRdb copy retains only in-frame clones and omits some. The sample includes some 80,000 clones, 66% of them seen just once. Source: CD8+ T cells sorted from blood, taken at week 24, from a patient treated with tofacitinib. These TCRs come from a human donor with alopecia areata. Each CDR3 is given with its conserved first and last residue. D genes are given only for firm matches. Clone size is not always given. Where it is, it says once, few, many or a class for expanded clones.

v_gene,d_gene,abundance,j_gene,CDR3nt,CDR3aa
TRBV2,.,.,TRBJ1-1,TGTGCCAGCGTCTACCAGGGCGCGGCCACTGAAGCTTTCTTT,CASVYQGAATEAFF
TRBV5-1,.,.,TRBJ1-2,TGCGCCAGCAGCAGGGGTGGCGATGGCTACACCTTC,CASSRGGDGYTF
TRBV5-1,.,.,TRBJ1-5,TGCGCCAGCAGCTACGAACAGCCCCAGCATTTT,CASSYEQPQHF
TRBV27,.,.,TRBJ2-7,TGTGCCAGCCCGCGTAGCCGACAGTCGTCCTACGAGCAGTACTTC,CASPRSRQSSYEQYF
TRBV4-3,TRBD2,.,TRBJ2-3,TGCGCCAGCAGCCAAGATGCTAGCGGGCTTAGCACAGATACGCAGTATTTT,CASSQDASGLSTDTQYF
TRBV18,TRBD1,.,TRBJ2-5,TGTGCCAGCTCACCTCGAGTGACAGGGGGCCTCCAAGAGACCCAGTACTTC,CASSPRVTGGLQETQYF
TRBV5-6,.,once,TRBJ2-7,TGTGCCAGCAGCTTTGGACGGCCCCTGGGGGGATGGAGCTCCTACGAGCAGTACTTC,CASSFGRPLGGWSSYEQYF
TRBV7-2,.,few,TRBJ2-5,TGTGCCAGCAGCTTAGGTGGTAGCCAGGGAGAGACCCAGTACTTC,CASSLGGSQGETQYF
TRBV29-1,TRBD1,few,TRBJ2-7,TGCAGCGTTGAATTGGAGGACAGGGAGCCCTACGAGCAGTACTTC,CSVELEDREPYEQYF
TRBV10-3,TRBD2,.,TRBJ2-7,TGTGCCATCCGGGGAGCGGGGTTGGTTAAAGAGCAGTACTTC,CAIRGAGLVKEQYF
TRBV4-1,TRBD2,.,TRBJ2-1,TGCGCCAGCAGCCTCCCAGACAGCGGGGACTACAATGAGCAGTTCTTC,CASSLPDSGDYNEQFF